This TCR beta chain was captured in a study of cytomegalovirus exposure and HLA in healthy donors. General observations from the study: In a later analysis, most CMV-associated TCR beta chains appeared HLA-restricted. CMV serostatus was the only immune exposure information that was available. Common viral pathogens were later found to be apparently linked to several of the most significant clusters. With high specificity and sensitivity, the classifier reportedly diagnosed cytomegalovirus status.

The PCR was carried out with 60 Vbeta primers and 13 Jbeta primers. Some clones are missing from TCRdb's copy, which holds only in-frame ones; the method was immunoSEQ multiplex PCR. The sample includes over 100,000 clones, around 83% seen only once; the top ten take about a fifth. The CDR3 has 16 amino acids. V was pared by 5 bases and J by 3 bases, with 9 bases of the junction left unmatched. In germline, CDR1 is SEHNR, CDR2 FQNEAQ (reference sequence). Points on this clone: Its antigen is unidentified.

V is TRBV7-9 and J is TRBJ1-1, with TRBD1 identical over 10 bases. The specimen was PBMCs. This TCR was recovered from a man aged 25 to 45 in good health and CMV-seropositive. The CDR3 loop is CASSTDRGRRYTEAFF. The CDR3 DNA reads as TGTGCCAGCAGCACTGACAGGGGGCGGAGATACACTGAAGCTTTCTTT.